This TCR beta chain was captured in a study of cytomegalovirus exposure and HLA in healthy donors. As to this clone: Antigen: not known.

Study-wide results and limits: Published work reported that the classifier diagnosed cytomegalovirus status with high specificity and sensitivity. The authors enumerated under 200 TCR beta chains as linked to cytomegalovirus. The finding came from a later analysis; first-cohort TCR clusters tended to co-occur in the approximately 120 validation repertoires.

Data came from immunoSEQ multiplex PCR; TCRdb stores just in-frame clones and leaves some out. The sample includes about 57,000 clones, 70% to 90% of them seen just once. The germline gives CDR1 MRHNA, CDR2 SNTAGT. The V gene end was trimmed by 5 bases and the J gene end by 8 bases; junction bases not matched to a gene: 7. The CDR3 totals 14 residues. While the first cohort had 600 to 850 subjects, the donors belonged to the separate validation cohort of 100 to 150 subjects. This receptor was identified in a woman aged 18 to 35 in good health and CMV-seronegative. Sequenced sample: PBMCs. This chain connects TRBV6-4 to TRBJ2-1, with 9 bases that match TRBD2. The CDR3 DNA sequence: TGTGCCAGCAGTATTGCGGGAGGGCCTTATGAGCAGTTCTTC. As protein: CASSIAGGPYEQFF.